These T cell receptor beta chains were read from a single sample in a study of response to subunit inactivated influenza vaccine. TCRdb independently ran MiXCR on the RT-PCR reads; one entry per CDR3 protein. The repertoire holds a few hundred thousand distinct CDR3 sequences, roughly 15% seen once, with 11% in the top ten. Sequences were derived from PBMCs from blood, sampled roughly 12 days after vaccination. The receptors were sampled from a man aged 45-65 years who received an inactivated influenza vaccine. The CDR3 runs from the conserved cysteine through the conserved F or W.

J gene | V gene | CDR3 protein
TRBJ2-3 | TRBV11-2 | CASSLATTGVAQGTQYF
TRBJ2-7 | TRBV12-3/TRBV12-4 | CASPPTEQYF
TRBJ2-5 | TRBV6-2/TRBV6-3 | CASSEGRTTTGETQYF
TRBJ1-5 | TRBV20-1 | CSARANPNSNQPQHF
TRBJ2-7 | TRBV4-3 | CASSQDLASGRLSEQYF
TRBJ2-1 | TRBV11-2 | CASSLVSLVGNEQFF
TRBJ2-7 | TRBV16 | CASSQSDRGRFGQYF
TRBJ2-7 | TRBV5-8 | CASSLAGLAAGGNEQYF
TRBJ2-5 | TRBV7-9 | CASSASGTGVWETQYF
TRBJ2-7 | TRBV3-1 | CASSQVVAGGAEAQYF
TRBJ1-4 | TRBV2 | CASQSGNSHEKLFF
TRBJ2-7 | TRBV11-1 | CASSSFPGTSGSSYEQYF
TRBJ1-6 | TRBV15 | CATSRGQGNSPLHF
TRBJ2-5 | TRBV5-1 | CASTRQGTQETQYF